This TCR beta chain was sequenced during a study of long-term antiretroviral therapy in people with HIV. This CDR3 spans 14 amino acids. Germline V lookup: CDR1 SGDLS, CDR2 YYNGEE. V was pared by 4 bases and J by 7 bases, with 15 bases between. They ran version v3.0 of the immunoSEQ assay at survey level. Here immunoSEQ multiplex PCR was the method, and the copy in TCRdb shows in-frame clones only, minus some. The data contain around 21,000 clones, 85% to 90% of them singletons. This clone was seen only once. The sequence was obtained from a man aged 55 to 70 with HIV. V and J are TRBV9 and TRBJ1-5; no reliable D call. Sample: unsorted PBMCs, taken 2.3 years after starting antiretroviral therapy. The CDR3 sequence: CASSPQLGSQPQHF. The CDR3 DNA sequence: TGTGCCAGCAGCCCCCAACTCGGGTCCCAGCCCCAGCATTTT.